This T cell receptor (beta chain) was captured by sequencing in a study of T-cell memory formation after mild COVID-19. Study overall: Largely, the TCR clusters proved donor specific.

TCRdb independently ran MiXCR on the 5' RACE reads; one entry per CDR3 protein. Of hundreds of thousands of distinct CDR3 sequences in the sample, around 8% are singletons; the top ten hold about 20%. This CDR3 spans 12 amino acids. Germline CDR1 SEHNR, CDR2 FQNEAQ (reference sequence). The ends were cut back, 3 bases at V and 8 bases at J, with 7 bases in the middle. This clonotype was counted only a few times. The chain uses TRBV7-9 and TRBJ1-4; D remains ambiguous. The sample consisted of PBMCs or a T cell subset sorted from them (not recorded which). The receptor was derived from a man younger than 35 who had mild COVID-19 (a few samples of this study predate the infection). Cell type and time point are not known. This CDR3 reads CASSFGWEKLFF. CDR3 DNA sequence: TGTGCCAGCAGCTTTGGGTGGGAAAAACTGTTTTTT.